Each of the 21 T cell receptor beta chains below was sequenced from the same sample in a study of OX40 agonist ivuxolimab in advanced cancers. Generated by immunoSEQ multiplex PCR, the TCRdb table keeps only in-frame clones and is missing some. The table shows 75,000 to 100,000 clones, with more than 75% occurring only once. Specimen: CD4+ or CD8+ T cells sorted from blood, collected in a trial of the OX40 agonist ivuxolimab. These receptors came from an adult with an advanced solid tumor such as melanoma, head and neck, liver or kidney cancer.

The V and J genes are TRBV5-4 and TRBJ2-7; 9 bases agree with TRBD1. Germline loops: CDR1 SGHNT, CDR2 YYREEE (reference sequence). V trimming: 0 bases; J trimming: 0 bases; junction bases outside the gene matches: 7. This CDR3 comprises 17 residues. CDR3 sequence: CASSLAGKTGGSYEQYF. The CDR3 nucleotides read TGTGCCAGCAGCTTGGCGGGAAAGACAGGGGGCTCCTACGAGCAGTACTTC.

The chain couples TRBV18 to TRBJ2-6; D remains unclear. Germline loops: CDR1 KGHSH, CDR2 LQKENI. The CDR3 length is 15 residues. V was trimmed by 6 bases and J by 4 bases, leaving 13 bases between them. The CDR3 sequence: CASSLTTSGANVLTF. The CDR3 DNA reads TGTGCCAGCTCTCTTACCACGTCCGGGGCCAACGTCCTGACTTTC.

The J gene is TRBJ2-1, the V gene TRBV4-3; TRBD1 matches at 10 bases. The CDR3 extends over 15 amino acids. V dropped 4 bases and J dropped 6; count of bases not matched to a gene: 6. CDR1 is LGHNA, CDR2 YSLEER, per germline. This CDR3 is CASSLRQGASNEQFF. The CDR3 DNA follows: TGCGCCAGCAGCCTAAGACAGGGGGCGAGCAATGAGCAGTTCTTC.

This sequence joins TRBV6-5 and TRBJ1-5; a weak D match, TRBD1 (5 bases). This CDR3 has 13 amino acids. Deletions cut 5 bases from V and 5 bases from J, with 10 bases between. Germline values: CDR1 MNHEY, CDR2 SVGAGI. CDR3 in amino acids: CASSLRVDQPQHF. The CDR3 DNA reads TGTGCCAGCAGTCTCAGGGTAGATCAGCCCCAGCATTTT.

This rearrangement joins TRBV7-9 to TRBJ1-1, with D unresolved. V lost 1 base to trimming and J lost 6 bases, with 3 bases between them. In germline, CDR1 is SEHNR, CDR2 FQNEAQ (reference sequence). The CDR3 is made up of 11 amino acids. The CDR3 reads CASSLVAEAFF. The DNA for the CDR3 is TGTGCCAGCAGCTTAGTTGCTGAAGCTTTCTTT.

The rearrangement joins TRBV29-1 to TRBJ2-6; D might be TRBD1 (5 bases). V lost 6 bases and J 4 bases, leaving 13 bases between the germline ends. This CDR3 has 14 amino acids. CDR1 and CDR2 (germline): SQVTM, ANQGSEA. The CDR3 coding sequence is TGCAGCGTCCAAGGGGTGCCCGGGGCCAACGTCCTGACTTTC. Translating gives CSVQGVPGANVLTF.

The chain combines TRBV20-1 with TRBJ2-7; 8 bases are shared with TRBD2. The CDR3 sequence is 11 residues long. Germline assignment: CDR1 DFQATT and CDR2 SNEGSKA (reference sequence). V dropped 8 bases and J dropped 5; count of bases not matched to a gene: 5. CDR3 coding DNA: TGCAGTCCTAAGACTAGCGACGAGCAGTACTTC. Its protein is CSPKTSDEQYF.

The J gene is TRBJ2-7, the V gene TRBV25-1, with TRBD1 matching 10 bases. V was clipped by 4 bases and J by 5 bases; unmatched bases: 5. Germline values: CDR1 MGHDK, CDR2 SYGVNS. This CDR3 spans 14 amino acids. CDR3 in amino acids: CASSGPGQGNEQYF. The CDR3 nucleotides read TGTGCCAGCAGTGGACCGGGACAGGGGAACGAGCAGTACTTC.

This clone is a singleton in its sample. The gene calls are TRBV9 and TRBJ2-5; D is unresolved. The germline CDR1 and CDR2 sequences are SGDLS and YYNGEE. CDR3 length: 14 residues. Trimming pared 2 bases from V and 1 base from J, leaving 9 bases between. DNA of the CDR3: TGTGCCAGCAGCGTGTCTGCTATCCAAGAGACCCAGTACTTC. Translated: CASSVSAIQETQYF.

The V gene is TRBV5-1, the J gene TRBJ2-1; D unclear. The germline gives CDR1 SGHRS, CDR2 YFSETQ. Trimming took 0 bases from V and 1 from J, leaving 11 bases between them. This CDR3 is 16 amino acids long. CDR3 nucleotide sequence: TGCGCCAGCAGCTTGGGCGCCAGTCCATCCTACAATGAGCAGTTCTTC. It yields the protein CASSLGASPSYNEQFF. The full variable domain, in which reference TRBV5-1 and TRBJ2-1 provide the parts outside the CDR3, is KAGVTQTPRYLIKTRGQQVTLSCSPISGHRSVSWYQQTPGQGLQFLFEYFSETQRNKGNFPGRFSGRQFSNSRSEMNVSTLELGDSALYLCASSLGASPSYNEQFFGPGTRLTVL.

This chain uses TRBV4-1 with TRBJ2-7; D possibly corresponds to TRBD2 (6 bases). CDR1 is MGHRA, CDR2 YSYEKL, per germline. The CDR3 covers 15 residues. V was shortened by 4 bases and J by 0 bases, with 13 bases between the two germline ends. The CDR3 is CASSPRLEVSYEQYF. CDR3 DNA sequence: TGCGCCAGCAGCCCCCGACTAGAGGTCTCCTACGAGCAGTACTTC.

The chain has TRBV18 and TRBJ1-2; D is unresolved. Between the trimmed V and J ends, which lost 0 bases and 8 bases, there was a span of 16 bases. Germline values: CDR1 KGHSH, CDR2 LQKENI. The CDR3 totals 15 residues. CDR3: CASSPPEQGLGGYTF. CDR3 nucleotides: TGTGCCAGCTCACCACCAGAGCAAGGACTTGGGGGCTACACCTTC.

CDR3 nucleotide sequence: TGTGCCAGCAGCTTGGAGACTAGCGGGGAGATGAACACCGGGGAGCTGTTTTTT. Translation gives CASSLETSGEMNTGELFF. The chain recombines TRBV5-4 with TRBJ2-2, with 11 bases lining up with TRBD2. The CDR3 runs 18 residues. Germline values: CDR1 SGHNT, CDR2 YYREEE (reference sequence). Germline trimming cut 0 bases from V and 1 base from J; bases unmatched to any gene: 5. The whole variable domain, remainder taken from reference TRBV5-4 and TRBJ2-2, is ETGVTQSPTHLIKTRGQQVTLRCSSQSGHNTVSWYQQALGQGPQFIFQYYREEENGRGNFPPRFSGLQFPNYSSELNVNALELDDSALYLCASSLETSGEMNTGELFFGEGSRLTVL.

CDR3 region: CAISDGQGNEKLFF. CDR3 DNA: TGTGCCATCAGTGATGGTCAGGGTAATGAAAAACTGTTTTTT. The chain links TRBV10-3 to TRBJ1-4; D perhaps matches TRBD1 (5 bases). V shed 3 bases and J shed 4 bases, with 9 bases lying between them. The CDR3 length is 14 residues. Germline assignment: CDR1 ENHRY and CDR2 SYGVKD.

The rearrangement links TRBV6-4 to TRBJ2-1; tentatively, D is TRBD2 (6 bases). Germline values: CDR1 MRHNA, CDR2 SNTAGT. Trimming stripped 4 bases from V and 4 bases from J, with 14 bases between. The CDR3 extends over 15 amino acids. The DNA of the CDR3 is TGTGCCAGCAGTGTCGGACCAGGGAGGTACAATGAGCAGTTCTTC. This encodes CASSVGPGRYNEQFF.

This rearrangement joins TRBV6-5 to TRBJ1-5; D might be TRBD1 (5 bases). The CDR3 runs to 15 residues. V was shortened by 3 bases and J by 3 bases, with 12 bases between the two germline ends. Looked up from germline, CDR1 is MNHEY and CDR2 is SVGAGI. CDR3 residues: CASSYSGGDNQPQHF. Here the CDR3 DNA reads TGTGCCAGCAGTTATTCCGGGGGGGACAATCAGCCCCAGCATTTT.

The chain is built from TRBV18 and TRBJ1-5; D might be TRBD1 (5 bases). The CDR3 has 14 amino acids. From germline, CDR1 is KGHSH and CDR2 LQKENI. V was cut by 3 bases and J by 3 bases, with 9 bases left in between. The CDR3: CASSPGLFNQPQHF. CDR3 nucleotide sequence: TGTGCCAGCTCACCGGGACTATTCAATCAGCCCCAGCATTTT.

The CDR3 sequence: CASSLILGGGNQPQHF. The CDR3 region has the DNA TGTGCCAGCAGCTTGATTCTAGGGGGTGGCAATCAGCCCCAGCATTTT. This chain connects TRBV5-8 to TRBJ1-5, with D tentatively TRBD1 (6 bases). V was pared by 1 base and J by 2 bases, with 13 bases between. The CDR3 is 16 amino acids. The germline V gene encodes CDR1 SGHTS and CDR2 YDEGEE.

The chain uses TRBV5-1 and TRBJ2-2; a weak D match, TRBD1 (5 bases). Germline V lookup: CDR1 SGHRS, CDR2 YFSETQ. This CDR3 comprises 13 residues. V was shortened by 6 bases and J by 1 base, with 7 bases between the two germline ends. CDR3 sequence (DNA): TGCGCCAGCACACAGGAGAACACCGGGGAGCTGTTTTTT. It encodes CASTQENTGELFF.

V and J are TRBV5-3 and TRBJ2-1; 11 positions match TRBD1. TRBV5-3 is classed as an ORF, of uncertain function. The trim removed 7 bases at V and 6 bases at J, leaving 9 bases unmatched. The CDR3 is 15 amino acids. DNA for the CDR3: TGTGCCAGAGCTGCCCGGGGGACAGGGGGCAATGAGCAGTTCTTC. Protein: CARAARGTGGNEQFF.

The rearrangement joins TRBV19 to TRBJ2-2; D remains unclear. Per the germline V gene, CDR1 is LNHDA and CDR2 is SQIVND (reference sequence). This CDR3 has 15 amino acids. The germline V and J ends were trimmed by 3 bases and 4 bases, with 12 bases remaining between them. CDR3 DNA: TGTGCCAGTAGTATGTTAGGGTTGACCACCGGGGAGCTGTTTTTT. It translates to CASSMLGLTTGELFF.